This section outlines one T cell receptor beta chain sequence together with its context. Its antigen is still unknown. The sample providers were healthy Caucasian people from Russia, aged roughly 6 to 100. This specimen comes from a study of blood T cells in healthy people across ages. Notes on the study in general: CMV status of donors was not determined, possibly confounding expanded clonotype changes.

From germline, CDR1 is LGHNA and CDR2 YSLEER. V was shortened by 4 bases and J by 4 bases, with 12 bases between the two germline ends. The CDR3 sequence is 14 residues long. A second PCR, run for about 7 to 12 cycles, used a sample-barcoded 5' primer plus a J-beta primer mix. TCRdb analysed the 5' RACE reads with MiXCR anew, one entry per CDR3 protein. The repertoire consists of roughly 560,000 distinct CDR3 sequences, with 24% occurring once and the leading ten covering 8.5% to 9.5%. The data were also submitted as part of a second study, on T cells of mothers and their children.

The sample taken for sequencing was blood. This TCR was sampled from a boy younger than 18 in good health. J is TRBJ2-3 and V is TRBV4-3; TRBD1 or TRBD2 may be the D gene (5 bases each). CDR3 sequence: CASSPDRGADTQYF. As DNA, the CDR3 is TGCGCCAGCAGCCCCGATCGAGGGGCAGATACGCAGTATTTT.